Sequencing of this T cell receptor beta chain was carried out in a study of graft-versus-host responses after intestinal transplantation. Whole-study context: Anti-thymocyte globulin served as induction for all recipients, who then took tacrolimus and steroids for two to three years.

Turning to this clone: What it binds is unknown.

Here immunoSEQ multiplex PCR was the method, and the copy in TCRdb shows in-frame clones only, minus some. The sample lists some 100,000 clones, roughly 87% occurring once. Study conclusions and caveats: Across patients carrying graft-donor T cell macrochimerism, allografts held high graft-versus-host to host-versus-graft clonal ratios. GvH clonotypes were identified within recipient marrow, with a subset emerging first in ileum or blood. The study associated peak circulating GvH clone levels with early post-transplant HvG declines.

CDR3 length equals 13 residues. From germline, CDR1 is SGHTA and CDR2 FQGNSA. Trimming pared 4 bases from V and 7 bases from J, leaving 13 bases between. The source of this sequence is a human donor who was the organ donor for an intestinal transplant. V usage is TRBV7-2 and J usage is TRBJ1-2, with D possibly being TRBD1 (5 bases). The sample was unstimulated CD4+ T cells sorted from spleen or lymph node cells, taken before transplant. The chain's CDR3 is CASSSPRAFGYTF. Here the CDR3 DNA reads TGTGCCAGCAGCTCTCCCAGGGCCTTTGGCTACACCTTC.